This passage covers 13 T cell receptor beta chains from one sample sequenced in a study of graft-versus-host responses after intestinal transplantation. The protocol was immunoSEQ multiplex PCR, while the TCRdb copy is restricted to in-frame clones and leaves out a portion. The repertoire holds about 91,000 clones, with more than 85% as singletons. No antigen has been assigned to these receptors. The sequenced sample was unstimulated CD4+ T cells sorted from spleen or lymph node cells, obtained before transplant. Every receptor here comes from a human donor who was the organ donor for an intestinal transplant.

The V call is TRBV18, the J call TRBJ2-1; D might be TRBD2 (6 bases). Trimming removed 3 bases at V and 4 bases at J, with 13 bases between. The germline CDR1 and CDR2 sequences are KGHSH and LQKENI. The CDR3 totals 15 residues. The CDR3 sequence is CASSPGLGRYNEQFF. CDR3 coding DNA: TGTGCCAGCTCACCTGGACTCGGGAGATACAATGAGCAGTTCTTC.

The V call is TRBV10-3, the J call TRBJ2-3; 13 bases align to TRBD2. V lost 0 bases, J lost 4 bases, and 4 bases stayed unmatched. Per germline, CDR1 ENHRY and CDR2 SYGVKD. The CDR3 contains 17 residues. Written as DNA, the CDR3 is TGTGCCATCAGTGAGTCCCCGGGACTAGCGGGGCCAGATACGCAGTATTTT. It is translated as CAISESPGLAGPDTQYF.

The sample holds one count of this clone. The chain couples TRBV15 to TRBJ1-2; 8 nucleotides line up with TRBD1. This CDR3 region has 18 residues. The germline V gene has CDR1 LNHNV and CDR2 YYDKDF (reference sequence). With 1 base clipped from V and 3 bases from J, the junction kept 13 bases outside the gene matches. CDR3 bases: TGTGCCACCAGCAGAGCCGGCAGGGGGCAGCTGAAGGACTATGGCTACACCTTC. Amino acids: CATSRAGRGQLKDYGYTF.

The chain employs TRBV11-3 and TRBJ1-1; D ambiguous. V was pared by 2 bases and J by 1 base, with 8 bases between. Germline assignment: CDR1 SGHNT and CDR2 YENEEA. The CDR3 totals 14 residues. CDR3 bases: TGTGCCAGCAGCTTATATCGGGGGAACACTGAAGCTTTCTTT. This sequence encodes CASSLYRGNTEAFF.

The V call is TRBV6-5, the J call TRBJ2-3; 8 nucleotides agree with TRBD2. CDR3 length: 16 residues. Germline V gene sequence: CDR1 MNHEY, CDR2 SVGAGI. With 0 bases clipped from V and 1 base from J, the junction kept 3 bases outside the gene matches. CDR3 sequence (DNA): TGTGCCAGCAGTTACTCACGGGAGGGGGGCACAGATACGCAGTATTTT. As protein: CASSYSREGGTDTQYF.

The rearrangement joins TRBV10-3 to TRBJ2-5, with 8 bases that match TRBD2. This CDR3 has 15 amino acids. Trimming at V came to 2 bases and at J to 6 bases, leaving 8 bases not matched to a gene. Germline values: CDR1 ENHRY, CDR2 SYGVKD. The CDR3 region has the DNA TGTGCCATCAGTGAGAGTTCTAGCGGGTGGAAGACCCAGTACTTC. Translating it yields CAISESSSGWKTQYF.

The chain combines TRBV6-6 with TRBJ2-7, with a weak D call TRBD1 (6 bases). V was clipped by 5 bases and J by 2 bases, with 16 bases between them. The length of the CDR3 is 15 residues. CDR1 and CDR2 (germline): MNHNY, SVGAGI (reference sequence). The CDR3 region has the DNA TGTGCCAGCAGTCTTTATACAGGGTCCGCCTACGAGCAGTACTTC. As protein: CASSLYTGSAYEQYF.

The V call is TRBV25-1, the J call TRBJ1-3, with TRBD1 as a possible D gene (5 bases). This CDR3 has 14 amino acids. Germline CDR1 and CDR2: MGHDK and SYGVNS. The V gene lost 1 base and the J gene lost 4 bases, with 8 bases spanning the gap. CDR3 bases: TGTGCCAGCAGTGAATTGGGGCTAGGAAACACCATATATTTT. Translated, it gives CASSELGLGNTIYF.

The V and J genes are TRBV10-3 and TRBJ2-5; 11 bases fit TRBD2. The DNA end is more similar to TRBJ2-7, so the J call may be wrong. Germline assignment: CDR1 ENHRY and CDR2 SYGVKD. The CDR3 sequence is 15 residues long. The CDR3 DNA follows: TGTGCCATCGGAAAACCCGGGACTAGCGGCTACGAGCAGTACTTC. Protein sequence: CAIGKPGTSGYEQYF.

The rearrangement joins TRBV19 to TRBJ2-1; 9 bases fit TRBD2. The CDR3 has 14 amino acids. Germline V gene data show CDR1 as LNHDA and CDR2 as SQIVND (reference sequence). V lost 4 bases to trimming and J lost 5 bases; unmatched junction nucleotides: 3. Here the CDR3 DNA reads TGTGCCAGTAGTAGGGGACTAGCCGACAATGAGCAGTTCTTC. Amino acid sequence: CASSRGLADNEQFF. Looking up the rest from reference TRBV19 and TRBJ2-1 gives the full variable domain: DGGITQSPKYLFRKEGQNVTLSCEQNLNHDAMYWYRQDPGQGLRLIYYSQIVNDFQKGDIAEGYSVSREKKESFPLTVTSAQKNPTAFYLCASSRGLADNEQFFGPGTRLTVL.

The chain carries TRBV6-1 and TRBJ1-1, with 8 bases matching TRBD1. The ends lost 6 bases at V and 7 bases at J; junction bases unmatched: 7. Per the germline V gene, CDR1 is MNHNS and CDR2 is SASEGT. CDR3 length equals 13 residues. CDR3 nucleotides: TGTGCCAGCAGGCCGGGACAGGTTGGTGAAGCTTTCTTT. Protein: CASRPGQVGEAFF.

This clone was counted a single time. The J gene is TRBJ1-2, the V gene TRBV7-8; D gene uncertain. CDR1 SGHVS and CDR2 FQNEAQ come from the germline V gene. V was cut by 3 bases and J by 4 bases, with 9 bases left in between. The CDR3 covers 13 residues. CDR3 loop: CASSLGRAYGYTF. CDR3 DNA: TGTGCCAGCAGCTTGGGCAGAGCCTATGGCTACACCTTC.

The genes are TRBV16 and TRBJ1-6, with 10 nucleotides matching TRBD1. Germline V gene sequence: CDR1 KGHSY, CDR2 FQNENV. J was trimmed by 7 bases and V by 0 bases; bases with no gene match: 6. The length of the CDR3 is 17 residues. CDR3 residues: CASSQSVTGGLNSPLHF. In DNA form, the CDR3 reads TGTGCCAGCAGCCAATCGGTGACAGGGGGCCTGAATTCACCCCTCCACTTT.